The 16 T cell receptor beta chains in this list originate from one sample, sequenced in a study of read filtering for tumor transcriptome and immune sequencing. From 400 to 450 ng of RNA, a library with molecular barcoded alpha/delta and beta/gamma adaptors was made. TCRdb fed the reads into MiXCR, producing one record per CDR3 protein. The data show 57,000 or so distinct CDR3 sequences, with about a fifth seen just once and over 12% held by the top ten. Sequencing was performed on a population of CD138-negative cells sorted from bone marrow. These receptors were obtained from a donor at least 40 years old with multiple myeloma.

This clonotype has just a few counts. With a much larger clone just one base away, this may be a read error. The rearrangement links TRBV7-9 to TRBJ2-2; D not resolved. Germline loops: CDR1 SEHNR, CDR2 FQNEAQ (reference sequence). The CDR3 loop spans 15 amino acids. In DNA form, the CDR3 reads TGTACCGCTCGGTTGGGCGCGCAACCCACCGGGGAGCTGTTTTTT. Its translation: CTARLGAQPTGELFF.

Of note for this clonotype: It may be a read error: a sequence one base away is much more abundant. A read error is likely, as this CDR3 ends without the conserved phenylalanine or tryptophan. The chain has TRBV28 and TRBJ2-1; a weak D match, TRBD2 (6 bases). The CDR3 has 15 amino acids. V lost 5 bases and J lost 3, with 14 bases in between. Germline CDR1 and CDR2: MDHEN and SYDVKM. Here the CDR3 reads CASSVAGSGYNEQFY. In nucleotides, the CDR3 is TGTGCCAGCAGTGTAGCCGGGAGCGGCTACAATGAGCAGTTCTAC.

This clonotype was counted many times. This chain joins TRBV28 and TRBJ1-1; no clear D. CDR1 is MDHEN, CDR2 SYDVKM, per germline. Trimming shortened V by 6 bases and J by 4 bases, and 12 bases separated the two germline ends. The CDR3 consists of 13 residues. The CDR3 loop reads CASRRTASTEAFF. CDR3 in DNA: TGTGCCAGCAGACGAACAGCGAGCACTGAAGCTTTCTTT.

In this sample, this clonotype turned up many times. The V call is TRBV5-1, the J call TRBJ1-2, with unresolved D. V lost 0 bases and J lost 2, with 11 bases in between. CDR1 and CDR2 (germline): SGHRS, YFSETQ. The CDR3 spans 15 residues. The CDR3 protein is CASSLVGSTNYGYTF. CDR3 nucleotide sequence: TGCGCCAGCAGCTTGGTAGGGAGTACAAACTATGGCTACACCTTC. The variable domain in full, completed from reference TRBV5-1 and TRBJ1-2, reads KAGVTQTPRYLIKTRGQQVTLSCSPISGHRSVSWYQQTPGQGLQFLFEYFSETQRNKGNFPGRFSGRQFSNSRSEMNVSTLELGDSALYLCASSLVGSTNYGYTFGSGTRLTVV.

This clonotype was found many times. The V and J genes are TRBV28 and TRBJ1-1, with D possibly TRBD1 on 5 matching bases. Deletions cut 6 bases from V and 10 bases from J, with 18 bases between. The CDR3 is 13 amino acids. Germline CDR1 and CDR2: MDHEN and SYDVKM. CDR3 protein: CASRLTGRGVAFF. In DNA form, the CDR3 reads TGTGCCAGCAGGCTTACAGGCCGGGGAGTAGCTTTCTTT.

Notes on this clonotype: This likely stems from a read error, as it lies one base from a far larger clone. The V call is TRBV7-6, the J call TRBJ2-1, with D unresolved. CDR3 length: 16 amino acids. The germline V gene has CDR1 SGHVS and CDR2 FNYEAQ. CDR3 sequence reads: CASSLVSALPNNEQLF. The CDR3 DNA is TGTGCCAGCAGCTTAGTATCCGCCCTCCCTAACAATGAGCAGCTCTTC.

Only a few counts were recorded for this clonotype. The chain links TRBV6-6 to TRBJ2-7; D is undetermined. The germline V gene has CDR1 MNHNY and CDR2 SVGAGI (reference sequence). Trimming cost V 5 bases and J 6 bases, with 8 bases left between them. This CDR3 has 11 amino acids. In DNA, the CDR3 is TGTGCCAGCAGTCGCCGCTCCGAGCAGTACTTC. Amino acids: CASSRRSEQYF.

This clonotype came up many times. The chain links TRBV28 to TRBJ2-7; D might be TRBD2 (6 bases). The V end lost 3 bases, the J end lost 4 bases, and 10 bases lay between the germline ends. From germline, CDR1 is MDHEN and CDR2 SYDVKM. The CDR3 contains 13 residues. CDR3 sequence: CASSFGGGYEQYF. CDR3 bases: TGTGCCAGCAGTTTTGGGGGAGGTTACGAGCAGTACTTC.

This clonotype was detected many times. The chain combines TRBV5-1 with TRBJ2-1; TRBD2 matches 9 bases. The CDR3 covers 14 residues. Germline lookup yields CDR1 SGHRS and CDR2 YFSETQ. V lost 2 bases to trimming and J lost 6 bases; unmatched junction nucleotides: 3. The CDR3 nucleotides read TGCGCCAGCAGCTTAGGCGGGAGGGGCAATGAGCAGTTCTTC. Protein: CASSLGGRGNEQFF.

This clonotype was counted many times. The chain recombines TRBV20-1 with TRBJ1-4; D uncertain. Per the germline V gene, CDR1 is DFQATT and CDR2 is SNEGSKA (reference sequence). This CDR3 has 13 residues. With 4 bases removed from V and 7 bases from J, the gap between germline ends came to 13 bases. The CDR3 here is CSAMTTGSEKLFF. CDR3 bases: TGCAGTGCTATGACAACGGGGAGTGAAAAACTGTTTTTT.

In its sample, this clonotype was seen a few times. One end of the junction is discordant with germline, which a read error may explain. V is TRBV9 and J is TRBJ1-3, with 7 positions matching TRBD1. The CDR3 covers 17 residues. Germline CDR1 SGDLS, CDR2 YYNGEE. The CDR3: CASSETTQTGTGDTIYF. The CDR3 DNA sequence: TGTGCCAGCAGCGAAACGACCCAGACAGGGACTGGAGACACCATATATTTT.

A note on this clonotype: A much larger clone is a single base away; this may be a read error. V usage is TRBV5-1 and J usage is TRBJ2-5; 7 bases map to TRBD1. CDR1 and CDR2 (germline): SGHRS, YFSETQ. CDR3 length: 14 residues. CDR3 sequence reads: CASSTSGQRETQCF. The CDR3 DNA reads TGCGCCAGCAGCACCTCGGGACAGCGAGAGACCCAGTGCTTC.

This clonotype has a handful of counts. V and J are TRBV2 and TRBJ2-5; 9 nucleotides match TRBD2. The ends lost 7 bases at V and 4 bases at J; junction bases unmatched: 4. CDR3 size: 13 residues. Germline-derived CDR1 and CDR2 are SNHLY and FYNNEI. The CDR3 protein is CASIGLALETQYF. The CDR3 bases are TGTGCCAGCATTGGACTAGCGTTAGAGACCCAGTACTTC.

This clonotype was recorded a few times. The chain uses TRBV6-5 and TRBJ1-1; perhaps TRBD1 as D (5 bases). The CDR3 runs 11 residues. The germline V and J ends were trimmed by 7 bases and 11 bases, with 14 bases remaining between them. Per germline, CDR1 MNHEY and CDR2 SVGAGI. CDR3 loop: CASNSGFGAFF. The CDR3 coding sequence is TGTGCCAGCAACTCAGGGTTCGGTGCTTTCTTT.

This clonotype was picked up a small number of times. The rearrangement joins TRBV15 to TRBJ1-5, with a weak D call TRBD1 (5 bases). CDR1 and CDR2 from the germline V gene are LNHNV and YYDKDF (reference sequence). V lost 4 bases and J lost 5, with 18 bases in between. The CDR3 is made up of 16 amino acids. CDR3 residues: CATSNGRVFMDQPQHF. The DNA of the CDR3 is TGTGCCACCAGCAACGGCAGGGTTTTCATGGATCAGCCCCAGCATTTT.

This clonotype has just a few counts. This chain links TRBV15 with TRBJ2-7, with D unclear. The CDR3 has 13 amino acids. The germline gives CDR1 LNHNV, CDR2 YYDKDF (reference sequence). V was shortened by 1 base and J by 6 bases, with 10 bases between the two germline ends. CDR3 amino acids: CATSRGMDGEQYF. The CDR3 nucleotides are TGTGCCACCAGCAGAGGGATGGACGGCGAGCAGTACTTC.